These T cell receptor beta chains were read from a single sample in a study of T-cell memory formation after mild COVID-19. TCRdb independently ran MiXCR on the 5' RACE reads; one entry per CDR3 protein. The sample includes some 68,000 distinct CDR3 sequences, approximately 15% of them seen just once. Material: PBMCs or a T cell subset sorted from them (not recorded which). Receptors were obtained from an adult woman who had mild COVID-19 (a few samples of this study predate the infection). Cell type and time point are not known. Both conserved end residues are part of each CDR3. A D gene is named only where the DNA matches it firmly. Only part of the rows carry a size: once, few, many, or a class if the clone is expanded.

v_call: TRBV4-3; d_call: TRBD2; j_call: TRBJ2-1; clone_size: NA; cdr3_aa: CASSQDSTSGRNEQFF; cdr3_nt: TGCGCCAGCAGCCAAGATTCCACTAGCGGGAGGAATGAGCAGTTCTTC
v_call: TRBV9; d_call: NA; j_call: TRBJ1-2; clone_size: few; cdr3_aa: CASSDTGVNYGYTF; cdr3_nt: TGTGCCAGCAGCGATACGGGAGTAAACTATGGCTACACCTTC
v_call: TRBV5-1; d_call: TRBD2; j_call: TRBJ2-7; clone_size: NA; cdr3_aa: CASNHVGGEYEQYF; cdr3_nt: TGCGCCAGCAACCACGTCGGGGGGGAGTACGAGCAGTACTTC
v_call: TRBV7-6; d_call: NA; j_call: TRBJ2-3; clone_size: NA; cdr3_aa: CASSDWGYGTDTQYF; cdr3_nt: TGTGCCAGCAGCGACTGGGGGTACGGCACAGATACGCAGTATTTT
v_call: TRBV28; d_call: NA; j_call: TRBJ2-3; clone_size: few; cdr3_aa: CAIDPLGGIADTQYF; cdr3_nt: TGTGCCATCGACCCACTCGGGGGAATCGCAGATACGCAGTATTTT
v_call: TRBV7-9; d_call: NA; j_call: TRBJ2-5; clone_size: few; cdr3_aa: CANRQTQYF; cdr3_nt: TGTGCCAACAGGCAGACCCAGTACTTC
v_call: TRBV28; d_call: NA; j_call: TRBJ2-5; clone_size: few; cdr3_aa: CASSTTGSQETQYF; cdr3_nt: TGTGCCAGCAGCACGACGGGGTCCCAAGAGACCCAGTACTTC
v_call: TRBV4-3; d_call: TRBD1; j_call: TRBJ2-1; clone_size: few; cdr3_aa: CASSQDSGQGSRSRFF; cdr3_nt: TGCGCCAGCAGCCAAGATTCAGGACAGGGCTCTAGGTCACGATTCTTC
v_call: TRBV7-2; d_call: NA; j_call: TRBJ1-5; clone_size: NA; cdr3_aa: CASSGAVGNQPQHF; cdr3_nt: TGTGCCAGCAGCGGTGCAGTAGGCAATCAGCCCCAGCATTTT
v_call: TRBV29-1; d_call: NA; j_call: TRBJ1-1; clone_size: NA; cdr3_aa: CSVDIANTEAFF; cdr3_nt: TGCAGCGTCGACATAGCGAACACTGAAGCTTTCTTT
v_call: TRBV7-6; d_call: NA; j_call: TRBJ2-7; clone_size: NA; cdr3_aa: CASIPTGSYEQYF; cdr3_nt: TGTGCCAGCATCCCGACTGGGTCCTACGAGCAGTACTTC
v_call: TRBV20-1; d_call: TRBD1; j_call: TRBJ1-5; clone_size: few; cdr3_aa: CSAKDRGLCYRSNQPQHF; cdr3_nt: TGCAGTGCCAAGGACAGGGGGCTTTGTTACAGGAGCAATCAGCCCCAGCATTTT
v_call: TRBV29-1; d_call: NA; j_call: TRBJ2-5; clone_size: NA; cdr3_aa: CSVPLGTQYF; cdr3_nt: TGCAGCGTTCCCCTTGGGACCCAGTACTTC
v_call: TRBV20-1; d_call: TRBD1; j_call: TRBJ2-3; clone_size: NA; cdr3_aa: CSARVPGQGTDTQYF; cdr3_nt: TGCAGTGCTAGAGTCCCGGGACAGGGCACAGATACGCAGTATTTT
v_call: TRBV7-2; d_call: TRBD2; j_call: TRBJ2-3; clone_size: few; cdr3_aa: CASSPSTTSASTDTQYF; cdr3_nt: TGTGCCAGCAGCCCATCGACAACTAGCGCTAGCACAGATACGCAGTATTTT
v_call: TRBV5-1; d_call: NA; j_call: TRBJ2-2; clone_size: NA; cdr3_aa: CASSPDPGALANTGELFF; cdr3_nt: TGCGCCAGCAGCCCAGATCCAGGGGCCCTCGCGAACACCGGGGAGCTGTTTTTT
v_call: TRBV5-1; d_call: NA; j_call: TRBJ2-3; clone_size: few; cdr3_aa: CASSLVGTPYTDTQYF; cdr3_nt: TGCGCCAGCAGCTTGGTGGGGACCCCCTACACAGATACGCAGTATTTT
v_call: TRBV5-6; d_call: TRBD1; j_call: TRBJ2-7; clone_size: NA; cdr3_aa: CASSSGPTPGTGGEQYF; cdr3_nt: TGTGCCAGCAGCTCGGGTCCAACGCCAGGGACAGGTGGCGAGCAGTACTTC